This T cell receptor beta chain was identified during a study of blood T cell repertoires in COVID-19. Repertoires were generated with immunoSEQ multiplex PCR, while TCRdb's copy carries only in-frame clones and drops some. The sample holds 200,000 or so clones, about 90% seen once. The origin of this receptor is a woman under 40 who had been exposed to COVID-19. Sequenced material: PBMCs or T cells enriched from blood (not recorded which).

The CDR3 region has the DNA TGTGCCAGCAGCGCCCGGACATACGGCGAGCAGTACTTC. As protein: CASSARTYGEQYF. V is TRBV9 and J is TRBJ2-7, with D possibly being TRBD1 (5 bases). Trimming pared 3 bases from V and 6 bases from J, leaving 13 bases between. CDR3 length equals 13 residues. In germline, CDR1 is SGDLS, CDR2 YYNGEE.